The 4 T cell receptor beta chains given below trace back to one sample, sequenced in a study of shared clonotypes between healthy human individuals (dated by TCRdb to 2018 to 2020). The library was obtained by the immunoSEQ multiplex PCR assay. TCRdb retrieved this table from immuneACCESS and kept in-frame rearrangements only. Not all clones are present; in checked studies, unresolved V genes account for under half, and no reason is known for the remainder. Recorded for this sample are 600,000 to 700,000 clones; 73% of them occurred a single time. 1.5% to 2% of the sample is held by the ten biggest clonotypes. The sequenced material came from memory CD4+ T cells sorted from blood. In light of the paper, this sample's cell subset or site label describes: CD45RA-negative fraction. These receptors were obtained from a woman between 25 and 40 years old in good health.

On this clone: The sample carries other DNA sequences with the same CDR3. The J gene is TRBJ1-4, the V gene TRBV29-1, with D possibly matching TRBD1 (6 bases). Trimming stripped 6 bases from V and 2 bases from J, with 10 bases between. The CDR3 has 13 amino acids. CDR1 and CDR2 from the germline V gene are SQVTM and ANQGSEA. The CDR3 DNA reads TGCAGCGTGGGGGGGGCCACTAATGAAAAACTGTTTTTT. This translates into CSVGGATNEKLFF.

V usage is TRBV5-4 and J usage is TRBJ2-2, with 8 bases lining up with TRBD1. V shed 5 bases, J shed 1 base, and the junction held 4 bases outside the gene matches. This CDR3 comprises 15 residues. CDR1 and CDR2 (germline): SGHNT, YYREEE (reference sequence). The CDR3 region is CASSWGQENTGELFF. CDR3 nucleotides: TGTGCCAGCAGTTGGGGACAGGAGAACACCGGGGAGCTGTTTTTT. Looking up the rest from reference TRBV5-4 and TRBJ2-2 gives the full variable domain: ETGVTQSPTHLIKTRGQQVTLRCSSQSGHNTVSWYQQALGQGPQFIFQYYREEENGRGNFPPRFSGLQFPNYSSELNVNALELDDSALYLCASSWGQENTGELFFGEGSRLTVL.

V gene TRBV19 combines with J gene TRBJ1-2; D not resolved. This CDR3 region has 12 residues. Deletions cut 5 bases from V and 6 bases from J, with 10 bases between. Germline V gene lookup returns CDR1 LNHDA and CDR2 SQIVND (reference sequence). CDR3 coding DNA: TGTGCCAGTAGTTTGGGAGGCCATGGCTACACCTTC. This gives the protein CASSLGGHGYTF.

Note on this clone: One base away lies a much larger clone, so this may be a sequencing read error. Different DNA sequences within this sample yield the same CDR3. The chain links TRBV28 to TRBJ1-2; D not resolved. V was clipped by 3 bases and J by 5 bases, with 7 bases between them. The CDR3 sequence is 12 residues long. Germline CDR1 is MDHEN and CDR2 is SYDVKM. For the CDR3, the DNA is TGTGCCAGCAGTTTGGCGGGGTATGGCTACACCTTC. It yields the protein CASSLAGYGYTF.